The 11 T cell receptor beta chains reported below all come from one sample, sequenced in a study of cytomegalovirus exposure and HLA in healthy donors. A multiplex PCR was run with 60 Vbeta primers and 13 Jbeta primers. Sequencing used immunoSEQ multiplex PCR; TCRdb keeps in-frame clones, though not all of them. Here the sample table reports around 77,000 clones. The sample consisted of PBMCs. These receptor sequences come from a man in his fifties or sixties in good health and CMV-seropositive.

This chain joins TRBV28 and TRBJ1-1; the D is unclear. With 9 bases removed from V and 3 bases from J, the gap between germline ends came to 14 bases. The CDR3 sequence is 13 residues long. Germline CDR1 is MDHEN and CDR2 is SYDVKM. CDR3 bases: TGTGCCAGTAAGGACTGGTTGGACACTGAAGCTTTCTTT. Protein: CASKDWLDTEAFF.

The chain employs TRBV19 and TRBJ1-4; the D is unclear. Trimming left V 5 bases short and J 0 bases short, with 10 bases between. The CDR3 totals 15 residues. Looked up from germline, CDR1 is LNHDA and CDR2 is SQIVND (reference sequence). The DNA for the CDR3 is TGTGCCAGTAGTGGGCAGGCTACAACTAATGAAAAACTGTTTTTT. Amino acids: CASSGQATTNEKLFF.

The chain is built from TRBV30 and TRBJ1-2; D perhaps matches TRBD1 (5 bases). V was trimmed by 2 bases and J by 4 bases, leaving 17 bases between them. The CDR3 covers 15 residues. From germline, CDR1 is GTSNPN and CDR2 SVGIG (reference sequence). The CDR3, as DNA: TGTGCCTGGAGTCCGAACCAGGGACTGATCTATGGCTACACCTTC. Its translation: CAWSPNQGLIYGYTF.

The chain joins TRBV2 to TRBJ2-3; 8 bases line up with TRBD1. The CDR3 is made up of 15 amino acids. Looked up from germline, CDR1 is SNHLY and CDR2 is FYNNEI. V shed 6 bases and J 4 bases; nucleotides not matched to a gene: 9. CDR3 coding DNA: TGTGCCAGCAGCCCCCGGACAGGGCGGGCAGATACGCAGTATTTT. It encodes CASSPRTGRADTQYF.

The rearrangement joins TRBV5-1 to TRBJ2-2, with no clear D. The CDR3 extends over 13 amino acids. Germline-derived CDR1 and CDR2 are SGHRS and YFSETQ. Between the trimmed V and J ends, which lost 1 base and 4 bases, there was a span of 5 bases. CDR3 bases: TGCGCCAGCAGCTTGCGGAGCACCGGGGAGCTGTTTTTT. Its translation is CASSLRSTGELFF.

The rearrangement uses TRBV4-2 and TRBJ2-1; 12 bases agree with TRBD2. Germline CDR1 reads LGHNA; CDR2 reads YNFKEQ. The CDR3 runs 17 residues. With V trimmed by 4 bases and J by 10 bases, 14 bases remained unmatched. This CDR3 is CASSPISTSGGSEEQFF. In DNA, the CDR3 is TGTGCCAGCAGCCCAATATCAACTAGCGGGGGGTCTGAGGAGCAGTTCTTC.

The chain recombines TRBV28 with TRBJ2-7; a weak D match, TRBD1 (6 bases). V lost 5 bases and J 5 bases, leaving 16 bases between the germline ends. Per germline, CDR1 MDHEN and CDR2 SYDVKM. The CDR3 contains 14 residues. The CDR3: CASSTQGLLNEQYF. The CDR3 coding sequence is TGTGCCAGCAGTACCCAGGGGCTCCTAAACGAGCAGTACTTC.

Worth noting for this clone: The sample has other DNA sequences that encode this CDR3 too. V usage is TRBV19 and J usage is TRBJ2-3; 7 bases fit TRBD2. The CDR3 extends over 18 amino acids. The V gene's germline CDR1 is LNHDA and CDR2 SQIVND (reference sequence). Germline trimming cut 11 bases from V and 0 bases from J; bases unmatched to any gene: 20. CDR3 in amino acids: CAPSKLEGLAVSTDTQYF. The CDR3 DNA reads TGTGCCCCTAGCAAGTTGGAGGGTCTAGCGGTTAGCACAGATACGCAGTATTTT. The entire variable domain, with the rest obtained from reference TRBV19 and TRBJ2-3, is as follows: DGGITQSPKYLFRKEGQNVTLSCEQNLNHDAMYWYRQDPGQGLRLIYYSQIVNDFQKGDIAEGYSVSREKKESFPLTVTSAQKNPTAFYLCAPSKLEGLAVSTDTQYFGPGTRLTVL.

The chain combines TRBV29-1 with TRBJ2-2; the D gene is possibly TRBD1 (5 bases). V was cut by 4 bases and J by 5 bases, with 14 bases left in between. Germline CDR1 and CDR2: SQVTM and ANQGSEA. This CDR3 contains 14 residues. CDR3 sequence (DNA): TGCAGCGTTGGACAGTTACCCCCTACCGGGGAGCTGTTTTTT. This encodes CSVGQLPPTGELFF.

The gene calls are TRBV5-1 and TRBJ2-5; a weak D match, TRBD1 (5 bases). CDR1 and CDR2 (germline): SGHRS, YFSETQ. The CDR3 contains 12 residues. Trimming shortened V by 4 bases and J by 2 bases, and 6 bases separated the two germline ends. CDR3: CASSRGQETQYF. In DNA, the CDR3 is TGCGCCAGCAGCAGGGGACAAGAGACCCAGTACTTC. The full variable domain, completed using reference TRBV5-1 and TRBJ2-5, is KAGVTQTPRYLIKTRGQQVTLSCSPISGHRSVSWYQQTPGQGLQFLFEYFSETQRNKGNFPGRFSGRQFSNSRSEMNVSTLELGDSALYLCASSRGQETQYFGPGTRLLVL.

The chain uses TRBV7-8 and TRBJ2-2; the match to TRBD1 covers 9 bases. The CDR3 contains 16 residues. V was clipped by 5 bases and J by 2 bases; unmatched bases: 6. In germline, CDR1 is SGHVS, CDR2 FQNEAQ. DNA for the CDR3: TGTGCCAGCAGCCCGCGGACAGGGGACAACACCGGGGAGCTGTTTTTT. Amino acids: CASSPRTGDNTGELFF. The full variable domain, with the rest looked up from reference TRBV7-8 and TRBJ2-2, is GAGVSQSPRYKVAKRGQDVALRCDPISGHVSLFWYQQALGQGPEFLTYFQNEAQLDKSGLPSDRFFAERPEGSVSTLKIQRTQQEDSAVYLCASSPRTGDNTGELFFGEGSRLTVL.